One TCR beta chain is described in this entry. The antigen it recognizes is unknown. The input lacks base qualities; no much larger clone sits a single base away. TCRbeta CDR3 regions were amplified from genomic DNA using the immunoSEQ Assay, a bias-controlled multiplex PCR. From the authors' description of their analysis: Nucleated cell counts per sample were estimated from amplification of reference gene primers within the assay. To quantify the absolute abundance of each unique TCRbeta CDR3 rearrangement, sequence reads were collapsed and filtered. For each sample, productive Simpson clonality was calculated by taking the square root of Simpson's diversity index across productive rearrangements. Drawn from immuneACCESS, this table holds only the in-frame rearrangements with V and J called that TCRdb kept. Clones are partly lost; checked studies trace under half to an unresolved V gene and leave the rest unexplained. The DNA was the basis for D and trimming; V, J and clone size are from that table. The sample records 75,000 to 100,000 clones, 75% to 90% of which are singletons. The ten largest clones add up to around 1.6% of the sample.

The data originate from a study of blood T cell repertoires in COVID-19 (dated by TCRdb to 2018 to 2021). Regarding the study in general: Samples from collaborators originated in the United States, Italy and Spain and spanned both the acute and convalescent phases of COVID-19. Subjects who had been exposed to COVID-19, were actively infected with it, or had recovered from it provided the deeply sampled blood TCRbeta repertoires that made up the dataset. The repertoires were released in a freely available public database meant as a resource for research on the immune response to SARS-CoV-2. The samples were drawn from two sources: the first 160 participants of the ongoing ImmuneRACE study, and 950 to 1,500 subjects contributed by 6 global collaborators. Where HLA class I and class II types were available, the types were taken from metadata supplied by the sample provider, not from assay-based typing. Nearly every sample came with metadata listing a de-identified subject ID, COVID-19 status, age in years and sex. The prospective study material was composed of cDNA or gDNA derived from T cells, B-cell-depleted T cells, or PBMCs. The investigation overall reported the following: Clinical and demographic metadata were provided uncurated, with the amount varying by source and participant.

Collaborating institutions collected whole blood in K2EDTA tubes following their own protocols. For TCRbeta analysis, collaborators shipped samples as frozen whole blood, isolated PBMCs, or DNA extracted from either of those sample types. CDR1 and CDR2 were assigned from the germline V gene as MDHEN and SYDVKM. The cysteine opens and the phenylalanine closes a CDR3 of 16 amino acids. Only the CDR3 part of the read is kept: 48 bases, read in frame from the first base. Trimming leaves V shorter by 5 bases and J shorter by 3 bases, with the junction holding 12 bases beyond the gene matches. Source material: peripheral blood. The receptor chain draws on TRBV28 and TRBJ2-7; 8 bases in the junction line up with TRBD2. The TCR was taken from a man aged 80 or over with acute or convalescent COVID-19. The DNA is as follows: TGTGCCAGCAGTCGACGTGGGCTAGCGGGCGGCTACGAGCAGTACTTC. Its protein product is CASSRRGLAGGYEQYF.